The TCR beta chain described here comes from a study of blood T cell repertoires in COVID-19. Clones were sequenced by immunoSEQ multiplex PCR, and TCRdb holds only the in-frame ones, with some missing. The sample holds a few hundred thousand clones, around 86% seen once. The CDR3 has 14 amino acids. The germline gives CDR1 MNHEY, CDR2 SVGAGI. V gave up 7 bases and J gave up 2 bases, with 15 bases separating them. Source material: peripheral blood. The sequence came from a man between 25 and 39 years old who had recovered from COVID-19. V and J are TRBV6-5 and TRBJ2-7, with D hard to call. CDR3 coding DNA: TGTGCCAGCAACGAGCGTGCGATTACCTACGAGCAGTACTTC. This sequence encodes CASNERAITYEQYF.